The following is a T cell receptor (beta chain) sequence with its context. Assay: immunoSEQ multiplex PCR; the TCRdb copy retains only in-frame clones and omits some. This sample yields fewer than 350,000 clones, of which around 85% are seen a single time; about 2% belongs to the top ten. The data belong to a study of blood T cell repertoires in COVID-19. V was clipped by 6 bases and J by 0 bases; unmatched bases: 5. Germline V CDR1 and CDR2: MNHEY, SVGAGI. The CDR3 loop spans 15 amino acids. The receptor was isolated from a woman between 25 and 40 years old who had been exposed to COVID-19. Sequencing used PBMCs or T cells enriched from blood (not recorded which). V and J are TRBV6-5 and TRBJ1-1; 9 nucleotides align to TRBD1. CDR3: CASRRTGALNTEAFF. The CDR3 DNA follows: TGTGCCAGCAGAAGGACAGGGGCATTGAACACTGAAGCTTTCTTT.